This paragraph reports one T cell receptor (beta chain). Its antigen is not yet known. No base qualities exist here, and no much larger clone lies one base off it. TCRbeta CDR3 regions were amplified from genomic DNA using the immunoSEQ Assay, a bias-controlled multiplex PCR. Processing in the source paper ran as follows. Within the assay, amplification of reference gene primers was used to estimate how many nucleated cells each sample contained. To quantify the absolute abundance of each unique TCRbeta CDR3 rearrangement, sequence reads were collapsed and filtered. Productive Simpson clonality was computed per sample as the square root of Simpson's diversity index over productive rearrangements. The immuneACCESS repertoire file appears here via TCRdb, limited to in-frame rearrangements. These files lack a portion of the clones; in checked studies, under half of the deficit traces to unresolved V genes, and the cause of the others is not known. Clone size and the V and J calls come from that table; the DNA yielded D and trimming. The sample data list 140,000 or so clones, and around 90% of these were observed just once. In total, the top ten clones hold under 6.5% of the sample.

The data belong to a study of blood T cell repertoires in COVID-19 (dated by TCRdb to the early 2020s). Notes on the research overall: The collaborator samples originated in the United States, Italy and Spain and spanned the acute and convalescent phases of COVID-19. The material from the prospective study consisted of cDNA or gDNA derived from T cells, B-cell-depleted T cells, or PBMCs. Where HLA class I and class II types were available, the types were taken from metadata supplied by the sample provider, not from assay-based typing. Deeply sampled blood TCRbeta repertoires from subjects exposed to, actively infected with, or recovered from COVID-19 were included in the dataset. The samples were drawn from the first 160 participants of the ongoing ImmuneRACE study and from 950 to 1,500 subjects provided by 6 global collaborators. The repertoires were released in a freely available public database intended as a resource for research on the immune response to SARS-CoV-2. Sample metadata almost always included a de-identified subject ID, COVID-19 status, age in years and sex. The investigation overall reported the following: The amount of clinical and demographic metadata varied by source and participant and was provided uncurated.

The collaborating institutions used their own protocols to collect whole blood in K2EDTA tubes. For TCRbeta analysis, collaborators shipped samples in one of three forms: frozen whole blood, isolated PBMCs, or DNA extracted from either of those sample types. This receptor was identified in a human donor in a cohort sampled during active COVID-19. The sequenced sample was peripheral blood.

Here is the DNA: TGTGCCTGGAGTACTCCGGTTCGCGGAAACACCATATATTTT. This yields the protein CAWSTPVRGNTIYF. The sequence is built from TRBV30 and TRBJ1-3, with the D gene call left open. V drops 2 bases and J drops 4 bases, leaving 12 bases in between. CDR1 and CDR2 (GTSNPN, SVGIG) derive from the germline V gene (reference sequence). From cysteine to phenylalanine, the CDR3 is 14 amino acids long. Only the CDR3 DNA is retained, 42 bases long and in frame from the first base.